These 10 T cell receptor beta chains were sequenced from one sample in a study of blood T cell repertoires in COVID-19. Profiling relied on immunoSEQ multiplex PCR, and the TCRdb table lists in-frame clones only, not all of them. The table records roughly 320,000 clones, 70% to 90% of them present only once. Source material: peripheral blood. The receptors stem from a man aged 70 or older with acute or convalescent COVID-19.

This clone showed up just a few times. The V call is TRBV9, the J call TRBJ2-2; D not resolved. V was pared by 2 bases and J by 3 bases, with 8 bases between. The CDR3 totals 14 residues. The germline CDR1 and CDR2 sequences are SGDLS and YYNGEE. CDR3 sequence: CASSVRSDTGELFF. CDR3 in DNA: TGTGCCAGCAGCGTTCGGTCTGACACCGGGGAGCTGTTTTTT.

The chain links TRBV4-1 to TRBJ1-2; no clear D gene. V lost 0 bases and J 6 bases, leaving 11 bases between the germline ends. The germline V gene has CDR1 MGHRA and CDR2 YSYEKL. This CDR3 is 14 amino acids long. CDR3 residues: CASSQDPRSDGYTF. CDR3 DNA: TGCGCCAGCAGCCAAGACCCACGGTCCGATGGCTACACCTTC.

The chain employs TRBV29-1 and TRBJ1-1; 10 bases map to TRBD1. The V gene's germline CDR1 is SQVTM and CDR2 ANQGSEA. Trimming removed 3 bases from V and 5 bases from J; junction bases left unmatched: 6. The CDR3 is made up of 14 amino acids. The CDR3 loop is CSVERDRGQTEAFF. CDR3 bases: TGCAGCGTTGAGCGAGACAGGGGGCAGACTGAAGCTTTCTTT. Full variable domain (remainder filled in from reference TRBV29-1 and TRBJ1-1): SAVISQKPSRDICQRGTSLTIQCQVDSQVTMMFWYRQQPGQSLTLIATANQGSEATYESGFVIDKFPISRPNLTFSTLTVSNMSPEDSSIYLCSVERDRGQTEAFFGQGTRLTVV.

The chain uses TRBV18 and TRBJ2-7; D is undetermined. Trimming took off 3 bases at V and 6 bases at J, with 9 bases between the two ends. Germline CDR1 KGHSH, CDR2 LQKENI. CDR3 length: 12 residues. CDR3 DNA: TGTGCCAGCTCACCCTCTGGCTCCGAGCAGTACTTC. Amino acid sequence: CASSPSGSEQYF.

This rearrangement joins TRBV7-2 to TRBJ2-7; 13 bases are shared with TRBD2. The ends lost 6 bases at V and 12 bases at J; junction bases unmatched: 8. Germline V gives CDR1 SGHTA, CDR2 FQGNSA. This CDR3 region has 13 residues. CDR3 loop: CASSELAGGRRYF. CDR3 nucleotides: TGTGCCAGCAGTGAACTAGCGGGGGGGCGAAGGTACTTC.

The chain recombines TRBV7-9 with TRBJ1-4; 8 bases agree with TRBD1. The CDR3 covers 14 residues. V lost 7 bases to trimming and J lost 4 bases; unmatched junction nucleotides: 5. Per the germline V gene, CDR1 is SEHNR and CDR2 is FQNEAQ (reference sequence). Here the CDR3 DNA reads TGTGCCAGCACCCCCGGACAGGGTAATGAAAAACTGTTTTTT. Amino acids: CASTPGQGNEKLFF.

The rearrangement joins TRBV28 to TRBJ2-1; TRBD2 might be the D (6 bases). Germline values: CDR1 MDHEN, CDR2 SYDVKM. The V end lost 6 bases, the J end lost 8 bases, and 17 bases lay between the germline ends. The length of the CDR3 is 14 residues. The CDR3: CASRVGRDIYEQFF. The CDR3 coding sequence is TGTGCCAGCAGAGTGGGGCGGGATATCTATGAGCAGTTCTTC.

The J gene is TRBJ1-3, the V gene TRBV6-5, with D possibly being TRBD1 (5 bases). The CDR3 runs 13 residues. Germline V gene sequence: CDR1 MNHEY, CDR2 SVGAGI. Here the CDR3 reads CGGGIASGNTIYF. In nucleotides, the CDR3 is TGTGGGGGGGGGATCGCCTCTGGAAACACCATATATTTT.

V is TRBV24-1 and J is TRBJ2-2; TRBD2 matches at 8 bases. Trimming at V came to 1 base and at J to 6 bases, leaving 9 bases not matched to a gene. The CDR3 covers 17 residues. Per the germline V gene, CDR1 is KGHDR and CDR2 is SFDVKD. The CDR3 is CATSDFSLAGPPGELFF. In nucleotides, the CDR3 is TGTGCCACCAGTGATTTTAGCCTAGCGGGCCCCCCCGGGGAGCTGTTTTTT.

The rearrangement joins TRBV4-3 to TRBJ2-1, with 11 bases matching TRBD2. The CDR3 is 17 amino acids. The trim removed 0 bases at V and 6 bases at J, leaving 7 bases unmatched. Germline V gene lookup returns CDR1 LGHNA and CDR2 YSLEER. The CDR3 sequence: CASSQDYRLAGGNEQFF. For the CDR3, the DNA is TGCGCCAGCAGCCAAGATTATCGGCTAGCGGGGGGCAATGAGCAGTTCTTC.